This T cell receptor beta chain comes out of a study of shared clonotypes between healthy human individuals. Study-level results: Donor clonotype sharing was expected to depend on sequencing depth.

The V end was cut by 9 bases, the J end by 10 bases, with 8 bases between. CDR3 length: 9 amino acids. CDR1 and CDR2 (germline): LNHDA, SQIVND (reference sequence). Generated by immunoSEQ multiplex PCR, the TCRdb table keeps only in-frame clones and is missing some. The sample contains hundreds of thousands of clones, around 77% of which appear only once. This clone was detected many times. Its target is unknown. The chain has TRBV19 and TRBJ2-3; tentative D call: TRBD1 (5 bases). Material: PBMCs. This receptor was obtained from a woman in her thirties or forties in good health. Some clones in this sample may be carry-over from other donors' samples. CDR3 sequence (DNA): TGTGCCAGCGGACATCCGCAGTATTTT. Its protein product is CASGHPQYF.